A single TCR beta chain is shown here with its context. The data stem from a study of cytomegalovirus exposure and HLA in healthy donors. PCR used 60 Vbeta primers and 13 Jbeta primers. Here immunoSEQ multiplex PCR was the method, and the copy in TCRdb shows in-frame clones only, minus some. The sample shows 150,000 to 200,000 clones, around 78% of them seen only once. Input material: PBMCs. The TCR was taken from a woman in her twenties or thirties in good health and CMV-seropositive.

The CDR3 loop reads CASSESGLPGETQYF. The DNA of the CDR3 is TGTGCCAGCAGTGAATCTGGACTACCGGGGGAGACCCAGTACTTC. The chain uses TRBV25-1 and TRBJ2-5; weak D call: TRBD2 (6 bases). CDR3 length equals 15 residues. Germline V gene lookup returns CDR1 MGHDK and CDR2 SYGVNS. V was pared by 1 base and J by 5 bases, with 14 bases between.